The 11 T cell receptor beta chains in this list originate from one sample, sequenced in a study of blood T cell repertoires in COVID-19. The assay was immunoSEQ multiplex PCR, and TCRdb's table has in-frame clones only and misses some. The table lists more than 100,000 clones, around 89% of them singletons. The sample comprised peripheral blood. The receptors here all came from a man aged 45-60 years with active or convalescent COVID-19.

The chain recombines TRBV6-6 with TRBJ2-7; TRBD1 agrees at 10 bases. Germline V gene sequence: CDR1 MNHNY, CDR2 SVGAGI (reference sequence). The trim removed 7 bases at V and 3 bases at J, leaving 12 bases unmatched. There are 16 residues in the CDR3. The CDR3 DNA reads TGTGCCAGCAAGTCCCCCTCGGGACAGGGGTTCTACGAGCAGTACTTC. Its translation: CASKSPSGQGFYEQYF.

The V gene is TRBV5-1, the J gene TRBJ1-1; a possible D gene is TRBD1 (6 bases). Germline V gene sequence: CDR1 SGHRS, CDR2 YFSETQ. CDR3 length: 14 amino acids. The ends were cut back, 4 bases at V and 0 bases at J, with 10 bases in the middle. Here the CDR3 reads CASSVQGVNTEAFF. In DNA, the CDR3 is TGCGCCAGCAGCGTACAGGGAGTGAACACTGAAGCTTTCTTT.

The V and J genes are TRBV20-1 and TRBJ2-7; D uncertain. The CDR3 loop spans 12 amino acids. With 3 bases removed from V and 2 bases from J, the gap between germline ends came to 8 bases. The germline V gene has CDR1 DFQATT and CDR2 SNEGSKA (reference sequence). The CDR3 coding sequence is TGCAGTGCTAGTTTCCGGGCCTACGAGCAGTACTTC. Its protein is CSASFRAYEQYF.

The chain is built from TRBV5-1 and TRBJ2-1; 8 nucleotides match TRBD1. Germline values: CDR1 SGHRS, CDR2 YFSETQ. The CDR3 loop spans 14 amino acids. V was clipped by 0 bases and J by 5 bases; unmatched bases: 1. The CDR3 spells CASSLDRGNNEQFF. In DNA form, the CDR3 reads TGCGCCAGCAGCTTGGACAGGGGGAACAATGAGCAGTTCTTC.

This clone has only one observation. A junction end diverges from the germline sequence, so it may reflect a read error. The chain has TRBV19 and TRBJ2-3; D is possibly TRBD2 (7 bases). This CDR3 is 15 amino acids long. Germline V lookup: CDR1 LNHDA, CDR2 SQIVND (reference sequence). CDR3 amino acids: CASRIGGVVGDTQYF. The CDR3 bases are TGTGCCAGTAGAATAGGGGGGGTCGTGGGAGATACGCAGTATTTT.

This chain connects TRBV10-2 to TRBJ1-1; D perhaps matches TRBD1 (6 bases). The germline V gene has CDR1 WSHSY and CDR2 SAAADI. The CDR3 length is 15 residues. V lost 2 bases and J 0 bases, leaving 10 bases between the germline ends. DNA for the CDR3: TGCGCCAGCAGTGAGGCTTACAGGGTGAACACTGAAGCTTTCTTT. Its protein is CASSEAYRVNTEAFF.

This clone was counted once. The gene calls are TRBV9 and TRBJ2-5; 11 positions agree with TRBD2. The CDR3 has 17 amino acids. The trim removed 4 bases at V and 4 bases at J, leaving 12 bases unmatched. Germline lookup yields CDR1 SGDLS and CDR2 YYNGEE. DNA of the CDR3: TGTGCCAGCAGCCATCTTGTTAGCGGGGGGGCCTTAGAGACCCAGTACTTC. It yields the protein CASSHLVSGGALETQYF. The full variable domain, rest sourced from reference TRBV9 and TRBJ2-5, is DSGVTQTPKHLITATGQRVTLRCSPRSGDLSVYWYQQSLDQGLQFLIQYYNGEERAKGNILERFSAQQFPDLHSELNLSSLELGDSALYFCASSHLVSGGALETQYFGPGTRLLVL.

V and J are TRBV7-9 and TRBJ1-3; maybe TRBD1 (5 bases). The length of the CDR3 is 13 residues. CDR1 is SEHNR and CDR2 is FQNEAQ in the germline V gene (reference sequence). Trimming took off 5 bases at V and 2 bases at J, with 7 bases between the two ends. The CDR3 is CASSRGAGNTIYF. DNA for the CDR3: TGTGCCAGCAGCCGGGGGGCTGGAAACACCATATATTTT.

The chain has TRBV5-4 and TRBJ2-5; 9 bases align to TRBD1. Germline CDR1 is SGHNT and CDR2 is YYREEE (reference sequence). The trim removed 3 bases at V and 5 bases at J, leaving 5 bases unmatched. The CDR3 sequence is 14 residues long. CDR3 nucleotides: TGTGCCAGCAGCTCAACAGGGGGCAAGGAGACCCAGTACTTC. Protein product: CASSSTGGKETQYF.

The V and J genes are TRBV6-4 and TRBJ2-4; possibly TRBD2 for D (5 bases). V lost 2 bases and J 9 bases, leaving 14 bases between the germline ends. The CDR3 length is 14 residues. CDR1 is MRHNA and CDR2 is SNTAGT in the germline V gene. DNA for the CDR3: TGTGCCAGCAGTGACGCGGGCCTGAGTGGCATTCAGTACTTC. The encoded protein is CASSDAGLSGIQYF.

The chain uses TRBV5-6 and TRBJ2-7; D may be TRBD2 (6 bases). Trimming left V 4 bases short and J 6 bases short, with 23 bases between. Germline assignment: CDR1 SGHDT and CDR2 YYEEEE. This CDR3 has 16 residues. The CDR3 coding sequence is TGTGCCAGCAGCAGTTTGTCCCTCTCGCGGGATCTCGAGCAGTACTTC. Residues: CASSSLSLSRDLEQYF.